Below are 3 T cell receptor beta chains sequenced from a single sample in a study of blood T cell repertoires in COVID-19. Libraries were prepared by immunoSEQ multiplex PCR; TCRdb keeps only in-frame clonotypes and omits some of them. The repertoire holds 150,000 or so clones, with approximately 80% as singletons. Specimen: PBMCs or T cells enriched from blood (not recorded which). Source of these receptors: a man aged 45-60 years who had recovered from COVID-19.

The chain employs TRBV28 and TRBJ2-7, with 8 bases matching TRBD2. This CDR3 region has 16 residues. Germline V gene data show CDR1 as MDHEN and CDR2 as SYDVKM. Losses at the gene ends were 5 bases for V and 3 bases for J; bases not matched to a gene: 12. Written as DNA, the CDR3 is TGTGCCAGCAGTCCTCAGAGCGGGGGACTATACTACGAGCAGTACTTC. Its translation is CASSPQSGGLYYEQYF.

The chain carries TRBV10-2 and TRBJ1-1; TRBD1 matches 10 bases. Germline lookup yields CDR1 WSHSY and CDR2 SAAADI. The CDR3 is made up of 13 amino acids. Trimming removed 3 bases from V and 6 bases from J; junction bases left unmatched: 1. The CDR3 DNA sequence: TGCGCCAGCAGTGAAGGACAGGGGGCTGAAGCTTTCTTT. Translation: CASSEGQGAEAFF.

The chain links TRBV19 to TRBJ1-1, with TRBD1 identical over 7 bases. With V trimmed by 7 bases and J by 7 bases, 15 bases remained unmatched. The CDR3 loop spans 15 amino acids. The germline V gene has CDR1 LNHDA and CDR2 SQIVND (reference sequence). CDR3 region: CASMEWTNRDSEAFF. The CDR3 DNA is TGTGCCAGTATGGAGTGGACAAACCGGGACAGTGAAGCTTTCTTT.